The 26 T cell receptor beta chains below come from one sample, sequenced in a study of neurological immune-mediated disorders. In TCRdb, the 5' RACE reads were re-called with MiXCR into one record per CDR3 protein. The sample consists of 31,000 or so distinct CDR3 sequences, roughly 13% of them appearing once. The time point: technical triplicate 2. The source material was CD4+ T cells from blood. The receptors stem from a female donor with HTLV-1-associated myelopathy (HAM/TSP).

This clonotype was recorded many times. The chain links TRBV4-1 to TRBJ1-2; no clear D gene. CDR3 size: 13 residues. V shed 1 base and J shed 8 bases, with 11 bases lying between them. Germline V CDR1 and CDR2: MGHRA, YSYEKL. CDR3 amino acids: CASSQVGSLGYTF. The CDR3 DNA reads TGCGCCAGCAGCCAAGTAGGGTCTTTAGGCTACACCTTC.

This clonotype was observed at least ten times. The chain has TRBV5-1 and TRBJ2-1; 14 positions match TRBD2. Trimming removed 0 bases from V and 9 bases from J; junction bases left unmatched: 2. The CDR3 has 15 amino acids. Germline V gene lookup returns CDR1 SGHRS and CDR2 YFSETQ. The CDR3 coding sequence is TGCGCCAGCAGCTTGGGGGGGACTAGCGGGGGTGAGCAGTTCTTC. This encodes CASSLGGTSGGEQFF.

This clonotype occurred many times. The CDR3 sequence is CSVLAGAGANVLTF. Here the CDR3 DNA reads TGCAGCGTACTGGCGGGGGCTGGGGCCAACGTCCTGACTTTC. The rearrangement links TRBV29-1 to TRBJ2-6, with 7 bases aligning to TRBD2. Germline values: CDR1 SQVTM, CDR2 ANQGSEA. This CDR3 comprises 14 residues. The junction had 4 bases not matched to a gene; V was cut back by 6 bases and J by 2 bases. Full variable domain (remainder filled in from reference TRBV29-1 and TRBJ2-6): SAVISQKPSRDICQRGTSLTIQCQVDSQVTMMFWYRQQPGQSLTLIATANQGSEATYESGFVIDKFPISRPNLTFSTLTVSNMSPEDSSIYLCSVLAGAGANVLTFGAGSRLTVL.

Many counts were recorded for this clonotype. This chain links TRBV20-1 with TRBJ2-7, with D perhaps TRBD1 (6 bases). Germline V CDR1 and CDR2: DFQATT, SNEGSKA (reference sequence). Trimming took 3 bases from V and 1 from J, leaving 10 bases between them. The CDR3 extends over 13 amino acids. The CDR3, as DNA: TGCAGTGCTAGTGGGGGCGGGTCCTACGAGCAGTACTTC. Translating it yields CSASGGGSYEQYF.

This clonotype has a count of ten or more. The J gene is TRBJ2-5, the V gene TRBV6-5; tentatively, D is TRBD1 (5 bases). This CDR3 spans 14 amino acids. Deletions cut 4 bases from V and 1 base from J, with 10 bases between. The V gene's germline CDR1 is MNHEY and CDR2 SVGAGI. This CDR3 is CASSWQGLQETQYF. CDR3 nucleotide sequence: TGTGCCAGCAGTTGGCAGGGCCTCCAAGAGACCCAGTACTTC.

This clonotype was observed at least ten times. V and J are TRBV20-1 and TRBJ2-5; possible D gene TRBD2, 6 bases. Germline CDR1 and CDR2: DFQATT and SNEGSKA (reference sequence). V lost 3 bases and J 5 bases, leaving 13 bases between the germline ends. The CDR3 covers 13 residues. CDR3 region: CSARFMGGETQYF. CDR3 sequence (DNA): TGCAGTGCTAGGTTTATGGGGGGTGAGACCCAGTACTTC.

This clonotype was recorded many times. The chain joins TRBV5-1 to TRBJ2-5; 10 nucleotides match TRBD1. This CDR3 region has 15 residues. V lost 0 bases and J lost 1; bases outside the gene matches: 0. The V gene's germline CDR1 is SGHRS and CDR2 YFSETQ. CDR3 residues: CASSLGDRGQETQYF. The CDR3 region has the DNA TGCGCCAGCAGCTTGGGGGACAGGGGCCAAGAGACCCAGTACTTC. The full variable domain, rest sourced from reference TRBV5-1 and TRBJ2-5, is KAGVTQTPRYLIKTRGQQVTLSCSPISGHRSVSWYQQTPGQGLQFLFEYFSETQRNKGNFPGRFSGRQFSNSRSEMNVSTLELGDSALYLCASSLGDRGQETQYFGPGTRLLVL.

This clonotype was seen repeatedly, ten times or more. In nucleotides, the CDR3 is TGCAGTGCCACCCTTTTGGATGGCTACACCTTC. Its translation: CSATLLDGYTF. The chain carries TRBV20-1 and TRBJ1-2, with D hard to call. The CDR3 extends over 11 amino acids. V was shortened by 6 bases and J by 6 bases, with 11 bases between the two germline ends. Germline V gene lookup returns CDR1 DFQATT and CDR2 SNEGSKA (reference sequence).

This clonotype was recorded at least ten times. V gene TRBV24-1 combines with J gene TRBJ2-3, with D uncertain. The CDR3 is 14 amino acids. CDR1 is KGHDR, CDR2 SFDVKD, per germline. The V end lost 7 bases, the J end lost 0 bases, and 10 bases lay between the germline ends. The CDR3 sequence: CATSADSSTDTQYF. Written as DNA, the CDR3 is TGTGCCACCAGCGCCGACTCGAGCACAGATACGCAGTATTTT.

As concerns this clonotype: Its ends do not fully match the called genes, so a read error is possible. The chain links TRBV29-1 to TRBJ2-7; D is undetermined. CDR3 length: 12 residues. Germline V gene sequence: CDR1 SQVTM, CDR2 ANQGSEA. The CDR3 sequence: CNVRFGSYEQYF. The CDR3 DNA reads TGCAACGTTCGGTTTGGATCCTACGAGCAGTACTTC.

Many counts were recorded for this clonotype. The V and J genes are TRBV6-2 or TRBV6-3 and TRBJ1-2; D remains unclear. V was cut by 7 bases and J by 5 bases, with 14 bases left in between. CDR3 length: 13 amino acids. The germline V gene has CDR1 MNHEY and CDR2 SVGEGT. This chain's CDR3 is CASKTAQVYGYTF. The CDR3 DNA follows: TGTGCCAGCAAGACCGCTCAAGTATATGGCTACACCTTC.

This clonotype occurred many times. The chain employs TRBV28 and TRBJ2-7; TRBD2 might be the D (6 bases). The CDR3 has 13 amino acids. CDR1 and CDR2 from the germline V gene are MDHEN and SYDVKM. The V gene lost 4 bases and the J gene lost 7 bases, with 14 bases spanning the gap. The CDR3 DNA is TGTGCCAGCAGTTCCATTGGGGGAGGAGAGCAGTACTTC. Translated, it gives CASSSIGGGEQYF.

This clonotype was counted ten times or more. V gene TRBV10-3 combines with J gene TRBJ2-2, with no clear D. Germline lookup yields CDR1 ENHRY and CDR2 SYGVKD. The CDR3 extends over 16 amino acids. V was trimmed by 0 bases and J by 1 base, leaving 9 bases between them. CDR3 loop: CAISESSRRNTGELFF. Written as DNA, the CDR3 is TGTGCCATCAGTGAGTCAAGTCGGAGGAACACCGGGGAGCTGTTTTTT.

The V and J genes are TRBV12-3 or TRBV12-4 and TRBJ2-7, with D unresolved. The CDR3 is 11 residues long. V was cut by 6 bases and J by 3 bases, with 6 bases left in between. CDR3 residues: CASRGFYEQYF. DNA for the CDR3: TGTGCCAGCAGAGGATTCTACGAGCAGTACTTC.

This clonotype was recorded at least ten times. The chain couples TRBV20-1 to TRBJ2-7; 8 positions agree with TRBD2. Germline V gene sequence: CDR1 DFQATT, CDR2 SNEGSKA (reference sequence). V lost 3 bases, J lost 5 bases, and 0 bases stayed unmatched. This CDR3 region has 11 residues. The CDR3 sequence is CSASGGDEQYF. In DNA, the CDR3 is TGCAGTGCTAGCGGGGGGGACGAGCAGTACTTC.

This clonotype showed up many times. This chain joins TRBV7-2 and TRBJ2-3; D perhaps matches TRBD2 (5 bases). Per the germline V gene, CDR1 is SGHTA and CDR2 is FQGNSA. V lost 2 bases, J lost 1 base, and 16 bases lay in between. The CDR3 is 17 residues long. DNA for the CDR3: TGTGCCAGCAGCTTATTTCGGGGAGTGGTTGGCACAGATACGCAGTATTTT. Protein sequence: CASSLFRGVVGTDTQYF.

The sample holds many counts of this clonotype. CDR3: CASSFRDHNNEQFF. DNA for the CDR3: TGTGCCAGCAGCTTCCGGGACCATAACAATGAGCAGTTCTTC. The V call is TRBV7-8, the J call TRBJ2-1, with D perhaps matching TRBD1 or TRBD2 (5 bases each). Germline CDR1 SGHVS, CDR2 FQNEAQ. The CDR3 has 14 amino acids. Trimming took off 3 bases at V and 5 bases at J, with 11 bases between the two ends.

This clonotype was observed at least ten times. CDR3 DNA: TGTGCCAGCAGGGCTAGCGGAAGAGTCCACGAGCAGTACTTC. Its translation is CASRASGRVHEQYF. The chain employs TRBV28 and TRBJ2-7; TRBD2 matches 7 bases. This CDR3 is 14 amino acids long. J gave up 5 bases and V 6 bases, and 10 bases lay outside the gene matches. The germline CDR1 and CDR2 sequences are MDHEN and SYDVKM.

Remarks on this clonotype: No conserved phenylalanine or tryptophan ends this CDR3, so it is likely a read error. V is TRBV2 and J is TRBJ2-1; D is possibly TRBD1 (5 bases). Germline V lookup: CDR1 SNHLY, CDR2 FYNNEI. This CDR3 region has 15 residues. V lost 1 base and J lost 1, with 8 bases in between. The CDR3 sequence is CASSEGGRSYNEQFV. The CDR3 DNA sequence: TGTGCCAGCAGTGAAGGGGGCAGATCCTACAATGAGCAGTTCGTC.

For the CDR3, the DNA is TGTGCCAGCAGCCCCACTAGCGGCAGTAGGGAGACCCAGTACTTC. Amino acids: CASSPTSGSRETQYF. The chain combines TRBV9 with TRBJ2-5; 8 nucleotides agree with TRBD2. Germline V gene data show CDR1 as SGDLS and CDR2 as YYNGEE. J was trimmed by 5 bases and V by 4 bases; bases with no gene match: 10. The CDR3 runs 15 residues.

By share of the sample, this clonotype is medium-sized. The CDR3: CASSLVGSGISYEQYF. CDR3 nucleotides: TGTGCCAGCAGTTTAGTGGGTTCGGGGATCTCCTACGAGCAGTACTTC. The rearrangement links TRBV28 to TRBJ2-7; weak D call: TRBD2 (5 bases). V lost 2 bases to trimming and J lost 0 bases, with 14 bases between them. This CDR3 has 16 residues. Germline V CDR1 and CDR2: MDHEN, SYDVKM.

The sample holds many counts of this clonotype. The chain is built from TRBV12-3 or TRBV12-4 and TRBJ2-1; 9 bases match TRBD1. V shed 3 bases, J shed 4 bases, and the junction held 1 base outside the gene matches. This CDR3 region has 14 residues. CDR3 loop: CASSLGTGYNEQFF. The CDR3 nucleotides are TGTGCCAGCAGTTTGGGGACAGGGTACAATGAGCAGTTCTTC.

In its sample, this clonotype was seen many times. The chain joins TRBV5-1 to TRBJ1-4; no firm D call. CDR1 is SGHRS, CDR2 YFSETQ, per germline. Trimming left V 0 bases short and J 3 bases short, with 3 bases between. This CDR3 comprises 13 residues. The DNA for the CDR3 is TGCGCCAGCAGCTTGGGTCCTAATGAAAAACTGTTTTTT. It is translated as CASSLGPNEKLFF.

Judged by abundance, this clonotype is medium-sized. The chain has TRBV7-8 and TRBJ2-7, with D perhaps TRBD1 or TRBD2 (5 bases each). Germline V CDR1 and CDR2: SGHVS, FQNEAQ. The CDR3 length is 16 residues. The germline V and J ends were trimmed by 2 bases and 6 bases, with 20 bases remaining between them. The CDR3 loop is CASSLSAAQGRGEQYF. The DNA for the CDR3 is TGTGCCAGCAGCTTATCAGCCGCCCAGGGTCGGGGCGAGCAGTACTTC.

This clonotype is medium-sized within its sample. The chain has TRBV5-1 and TRBJ2-7; D is ambiguous. Germline values: CDR1 SGHRS, CDR2 YFSETQ. V lost 3 bases and J 2 bases, leaving 15 bases between the germline ends. The CDR3 is 15 amino acids. The CDR3 DNA reads TGCGCCAGCAGCTACTACAAGGACGGCCCCTACGAGCAGTACTTC. Its translation: CASSYYKDGPYEQYF.

This clonotype was picked up many times. This rearrangement joins TRBV5-6 to TRBJ1-6, with a weak D call TRBD1 (5 bases). The CDR3 loop spans 15 amino acids. V lost 0 bases to trimming and J lost 9 bases, with 13 bases between them. Germline assignment: CDR1 SGHDT and CDR2 YYEEEE. The CDR3 nucleotides are TGTGCCAGCAGCTTGGACCGGGGGATGGGTTCACCCCTCCACTTT. Residues: CASSLDRGMGSPLHF.